Following are 24 T cell receptor beta chains from one sample sequenced in a study of spatial heterogeneity in lung cancer (dated by TCRdb to 2018 to 2020). Study-level results and caveats: A correlation was observed between the number of expanded intratumoral alpha and beta TCRs and the tumor nonsynonymous mutation count.

Sample time point, as interpreted from the label and publication: sample taken at primary tumor resection. Their antigens remain unidentified. Receptor libraries were prepared by 5' RACE. Sequencing was carried out with a NextSeq 500. The public sequencing data were trimmed at Q25 with fastp and processed into clonotypes with MiXCR by TCRdb, which kept only in-frame beta chains. When rows share a CDR3 protein, they turn into one entry using the most common DNA and genes. A total of 3,500 to 4,000 distinct CDR3 sequences appear in this sample, 6.9% of them only once. Clones ranked in the top ten supply approximately 20% of the sample. Sample: lung tumor tissue, taken at surgery. The receptors derive from a male donor with early-stage non-small cell lung cancer.

This clonotype is labeled medium-sized. This beta chain is a stray sequence in a library constructed for alpha chains; its clone size is not meaningful. The rearrangement links TRBV7-8 to TRBJ1-6; D is uncertain. V was shortened by 1 base and J by 6 bases, with 10 bases between the two germline ends. The CDR3 spans 15 residues. CDR1 is SGHVS and CDR2 is FQNEAQ in the germline V gene. The CDR3 protein is CASSLVGSSNSPLHF. CDR3 in DNA: TGTGCCAGCAGCTTAGTGGGAAGTAGTAATTCACCCCTCCACTTT.

This clonotype is labeled medium-sized (0.01 to 0.1%). This beta chain slipped into a library made for alpha chains as a stray read, so its size is not meaningful. This chain uses TRBV7-9 with TRBJ2-2, with 8 bases lining up with TRBD1. Germline assignment: CDR1 SEHNR and CDR2 FQNEAQ (reference sequence). J was trimmed by 1 base and V by 5 bases; bases with no gene match: 3. The CDR3 loop spans 15 amino acids. CDR3: CASSTDRENTGELFF. CDR3 in DNA: TGTGCCAGCAGCACGGACAGGGAGAACACCGGGGAGCTGTTTTTT.

In its sample, this clonotype was seen many times. In a library made to pick up alpha chains, this beta chain is a stray read with a size that means little. J is TRBJ1-5 and V is TRBV5-1; 9 bases fit TRBD1. This CDR3 contains 16 residues. The V and J ends lost 2 bases and 4 bases, in that order; junction bases with no gene match: 7. Looked up from germline, CDR1 is SGHRS and CDR2 is YFSETQ. CDR3 amino acids: CASSLTGTGSNQPQHF. The DNA of the CDR3 is TGCGCCAGCAGCTTAACGGGGACAGGGTCAAATCAGCCCCAGCATTTT.

Relative to its sample, this clonotype is large. This beta chain appears as a stray read in a library generated for alpha chains; its size is not informative. The CDR3 protein is CASSLGYASPLGEQFF. The CDR3 nucleotides are TGTGCCAGCAGCTTAGGTTATGCTAGCCCTCTTGGGGAGCAGTTCTTC. The chain joins TRBV11-2 to TRBJ2-1; weak D call: TRBD2 (5 bases). CDR3 size: 16 residues. V lost 1 base, J lost 10 bases, and 20 bases lay in between. The V gene's germline CDR1 is SGHAT and CDR2 FQNNGV.

This clonotype was observed at least ten times. This beta chain lies outside the target of a library built for alpha chains; its clone size means little. This chain uses TRBV6-2 or TRBV6-3 with TRBJ1-5; D unclear. Germline CDR1 reads MNHEY; CDR2 reads SVGEGT. This CDR3 is built from 13 residues. Trimming shortened V by 4 bases and J by 7 bases, and 11 bases separated the two germline ends. CDR3: CASSFSKGQPQHF. The DNA for the CDR3 is TGTGCCAGCAGTTTCTCCAAGGGCCAGCCCCAGCATTTT.

This clonotype is medium-sized. This beta chain is off target for a library built for alpha chains, so its abundance means little. The chain employs TRBV11-2 and TRBJ2-2; D unclear. This CDR3 contains 14 residues. Germline assignment: CDR1 SGHAT and CDR2 FQNNGV. V shed 5 bases and J shed 3 bases, with 10 bases lying between them. The DNA of the CDR3 is TGTGCCAGCAGCCCCACCCGGGACACCGGGGAGCTGTTTTTT. Encoded protein: CASSPTRDTGELFF.

By sample fraction, this clonotype is medium-sized (0.01 to 0.1%). Because this beta chain is a stray read in a library intended to capture alpha chains, its abundance should not be given much weight. This rearrangement joins TRBV7-9 to TRBJ2-6, with 13 bases that match TRBD2. This CDR3 comprises 19 residues. After removal of 1 base from V and 0 bases from J, the junction contained 3 bases not matched to a gene. The germline gives CDR1 SEHNR, CDR2 FQNEAQ (reference sequence). CDR3 residues: CASSLVGLAGSSGANVLTF. The CDR3 DNA sequence: TGTGCCAGCAGCTTAGTGGGACTAGCGGGGTCCTCTGGGGCCAACGTCCTGACTTTC.

Sample share makes this clonotype medium-sized (0.01 to 0.1%). This beta chain is a stray sequence in a library constructed for alpha chains; its clone size is not meaningful. This chain connects TRBV4-2 to TRBJ2-3, with 10 bases lining up with TRBD2. V was pared by 2 bases and J by 4 bases, with 12 bases of the junction left unmatched. The CDR3 totals 18 residues. The germline V gene has CDR1 LGHNA and CDR2 YNFKEQ. Here the CDR3 DNA reads TGTGCCAGCAGCCAATCCCCGGGACTAGCGACGGAAGCAGATACGCAGTATTTT. It encodes CASSQSPGLATEADTQYF.

The sample holds many counts of this clonotype. Because this beta chain is a stray read in a library intended to capture alpha chains, its abundance should not be given much weight. The gene calls are TRBV7-2 and TRBJ1-1; 7 nucleotides line up with TRBD1. J was trimmed by 7 bases and V by 3 bases; bases with no gene match: 8. The CDR3 sequence is 14 residues long. The germline V gene encodes CDR1 SGHTA and CDR2 FQGNSA. CDR3 DNA: TGTGCCAGCAGCTTCTCCGGGACAGCGGTTGAAGCTTTCTTT. Residues: CASSFSGTAVEAFF.

This clonotype is categorized as medium-sized. This beta chain is an unintended read in a library built for alpha chains; its size means little. This chain uses TRBV5-4 with TRBJ2-2, with 8 bases fitting TRBD1. The CDR3 runs to 15 residues. Per germline, CDR1 SGHNT and CDR2 YYREEE (reference sequence). J lost 7 bases, V lost 0 bases, and 5 bases had no gene match. In nucleotides, the CDR3 is TGTGCCAGCAGCTTGGGCCAGGGGGCTTTCGGGGAGCTGTTTTTT. This sequence encodes CASSLGQGAFGELFF.

This clonotype was picked up many times. This beta chain was picked up by a library intended for alpha chains and is off target, so its count carries little meaning. The chain combines TRBV18 with TRBJ1-4, with D uncertain. There are 15 residues in the CDR3. Germline V CDR1 and CDR2: KGHSH, LQKENI. V shed 0 bases and J shed 0 bases, with 5 bases lying between them. For the CDR3, the DNA is TGTGCCAGCTCACCACCTGGGACAACTAATGAAAAACTGTTTTTT. Residues: CASSPPGTTNEKLFF.

This clonotype rates as medium-sized. This beta chain appears as a stray read in a library generated for alpha chains; its size is not informative. The chain couples TRBV6-6 to TRBJ1-5; D perhaps matches TRBD1 (6 bases). Germline CDR1 reads MNHNY; CDR2 reads SVGAGI (reference sequence). The CDR3 loop spans 14 amino acids. Trimming removed 0 bases from V and 6 bases from J, with 9 bases in between. The DNA of the CDR3 is TGTGCCAGCAGTTACTCGGGGGGGCTTCAGCCCCAGCATTTT. Translation: CASSYSGGLQPQHF.

This clonotype came up many times. A library prepared for alpha chains yielded this beta chain as an off-target read; its size is of little meaning. The chain joins TRBV7-3 to TRBJ2-1; no definite D call. Germline V gene data show CDR1 as SGHTA and CDR2 as FQGTGA. The CDR3 covers 14 residues. Trimming removed 2 bases from V and 6 bases from J, with 11 bases in between. The CDR3 DNA sequence: TGTGCCAGCAGCTTAGTAGGGAACCGCAATGAGCAGTTCTTC. It yields the protein CASSLVGNRNEQFF.

By frequency in the sample, this clonotype is medium-sized (0.01 to 0.1%). Since it is a stray read in a library aimed at alpha chains, this beta chain has a size that is not meaningful. The rearrangement joins TRBV7-2 to TRBJ2-1, with D perhaps TRBD1 (5 bases). The V gene lost 5 bases and the J gene lost 12 bases, with 14 bases spanning the gap. There are 12 residues in the CDR3. Germline V CDR1 and CDR2: SGHTA, FQGNSA. This chain's CDR3 is CASSLQESVQFF. The CDR3 DNA is TGTGCCAGCAGCCTACAGGAATCGGTGCAGTTCTTC.

About this clonotype itself: The library was designed around alpha chains, so this beta chain is a stray read whose abundance carries little weight. The rearrangement uses TRBV4-2 and TRBJ2-2; the D gene is possibly TRBD2 (6 bases). V shed 4 bases and J shed 2 bases, with 14 bases lying between them. This CDR3 has 16 amino acids. In germline, CDR1 is LGHNA, CDR2 YNFKEQ. The CDR3 sequence: CASSPLANLNTGELFF. CDR3 bases: TGTGCCAGCAGCCCTCTAGCGAACCTCAACACCGGGGAGCTGTTTTTT.

In its sample, this clonotype was seen many times. This beta chain slipped into a library made for alpha chains as a stray read, so its size is not meaningful. The chain has TRBV4-2 and TRBJ1-1; 7 bases agree with TRBD1. After removal of 1 base from V and 2 bases from J, the junction contained 4 bases not matched to a gene. Germline V CDR1 and CDR2: LGHNA, YNFKEQ. The CDR3 runs 15 residues. The CDR3: CASSQGRGFNTEAFF. CDR3 sequence (DNA): TGTGCCAGCAGCCAAGGCAGGGGGTTCAACACTGAAGCTTTCTTT.

By sample fraction, this clonotype is medium-sized (0.01 to 0.1%). Being off target in a library aimed at alpha chains, this beta chain has a size of little meaning. This chain links TRBV7-2 with TRBJ2-2; D is possibly TRBD2 (6 bases). This CDR3 comprises 13 residues. In germline, CDR1 is SGHTA, CDR2 FQGNSA. V was pared by 4 bases and J by 7 bases, with 10 bases between. CDR3 sequence: CASSSQEGGELFF. Here the CDR3 DNA reads TGTGCCAGCAGCTCACAGGAGGGCGGGGAGCTGTTTTTT.

This clonotype was counted many times. A library prepared for alpha chains yielded this beta chain as an off-target read; its size is of little meaning. The chain links TRBV7-2 to TRBJ2-6; D uncertain. Looked up from germline, CDR1 is SGHTA and CDR2 is FQGNSA. V was trimmed by 5 bases and J by 0 bases, leaving 8 bases between them. This CDR3 region has 15 residues. The CDR3 protein is CASSLGHSGANVLTF. The DNA of the CDR3 is TGTGCCAGCAGCCTGGGCCACTCTGGGGCCAACGTCCTGACTTTC.

Many counts were recorded for this clonotype. As an off-target read in a library built for alpha chains, this beta chain has a frequency of little significance. The genes are TRBV14 and TRBJ1-4, with 7 nucleotides matching TRBD1. V lost 2 bases, J lost 5 bases, and 8 bases stayed unmatched. This CDR3 spans 16 amino acids. Germline-derived CDR1 and CDR2 are SGHDN and FVKESK. In nucleotides, the CDR3 is TGTGCCAGCAGCCAAACACGGGACAGCCAAAATGAAAAACTGTTTTTT. This sequence encodes CASSQTRDSQNEKLFF.

By share, this clonotype counts as medium-sized. This beta chain is an unintended read in a library built for alpha chains; its size means little. This chain uses TRBV2 with TRBJ2-2, with D hard to call. This CDR3 is built from 15 residues. Trimming shortened V by 4 bases and J by 1 base, and 10 bases separated the two germline ends. Germline V CDR1 and CDR2: SNHLY, FYNNEI. CDR3 DNA sequence: TGTGCCAGCAGTGTAAATGGACGGAACACCGGGGAGCTGTTTTTT. Residues: CASSVNGRNTGELFF.

Relative to its sample, this clonotype is medium-sized. Because the library targeted alpha chains, this beta chain is an off-target read whose size means little. V and J are TRBV5-1 and TRBJ2-5; possibly TRBD2 for D (5 bases). Germline V gene lookup returns CDR1 SGHRS and CDR2 YFSETQ. This CDR3 spans 13 amino acids. Trimming removed 4 bases from V and 4 bases from J, with 11 bases in between. The CDR3 DNA follows: TGCGCCAGCAGCAGAGGTGAGGGAGAGACCCAGTACTTC. Protein product: CASSRGEGETQYF.

This clonotype was counted only a few times. The library was prepared for alpha chains; this beta chain is a stray read, so its frequency means little. The rearrangement links TRBV3-2 to TRBJ1-2. TRBV3-2 is a known pseudogene. The CDR3 runs to 15 residues. The CDR3, as DNA: TGTGCCAGCAGCCAAGACAGCGGAGTTGCCTATGGCTACACCTTC. It encodes CASSQDSGVAYGYTF.

By frequency in the sample, this clonotype is medium-sized (0.01 to 0.1%). With the library built for alpha chains, this beta chain is off target and its frequency is not meaningful. The gene calls are TRBV20-1 and TRBJ2-3; 8 bases fit TRBD2. CDR3 size: 15 residues. J was trimmed by 9 bases and V by 0 bases; bases with no gene match: 11. Germline V lookup: CDR1 DFQATT, CDR2 SNEGSKA (reference sequence). CDR3: CSARDQNGGARTQYF. The CDR3 bases are TGCAGTGCTAGAGATCAGAACGGGGGGGCGCGGACGCAGTATTTT.

This clonotype was counted at least ten times. This beta chain lies outside the target of a library built for alpha chains; its clone size means little. This chain links TRBV29-1 with TRBJ2-5; 8 nucleotides match TRBD1. The J segment lost 2 bases and the V segment lost 5 bases, leaving 1 base of the junction unmatched. The V gene's germline CDR1 is SQVTM and CDR2 ANQGSEA. The CDR3 is made up of 12 amino acids. This CDR3 is CSVRQGQETQYF. The CDR3 region has the DNA TGCAGCGTTCGACAGGGGCAAGAGACCCAGTACTTC.